This T cell receptor beta chain was sequenced in a study of T cell responses to AZD1222 COVID-19 vaccine. Whole-study findings and limits: Epitopes outside B.1.351 and B.1.1.7 mutated regions reportedly drew nearly half of spike TCRs. The donor cohort was predominantly white British with a female majority, and clonal diversity may have been underestimated. Baseline seropositives among AZD1222 recipients totaled only 5 to 7.

A remark on this clone: Antigen unknown.

The method was immunoSEQ multiplex PCR; TCRdb's version includes in-frame clones alone and lacks a portion of them. The sample lists about 88,000 clones, around 91% seen once, with less than 5.5% in the top ten. This CDR3 is built from 16 residues. The germline gives CDR1 SEHNR, CDR2 FQNEAQ (reference sequence). V dropped 5 bases and J dropped 7 bases, with 24 bases sitting between them. Sequenced here: peripheral blood, sampled on day 0 of MenACWY control vaccination. V and J are TRBV7-9 and TRBJ2-7; D unclear. The TCR comes from an adult in good health. For the CDR3, the DNA is TGTGCCAGCAGCCAACCCTCCGGGCCCCACCTGAGGGAGCAGTACTTC. This sequence encodes CASSQPSGPHLREQYF. The entire variable domain, with the rest obtained from reference TRBV7-9 and TRBJ2-7, is as follows: DTGVSQNPRHKITKRGQNVTFRCDPISEHNRLYWYRQTLGQGPEFLTYFQNEAQLEKSRLLSDRFSAERPKGSFSTLEIQRTEQGDSAMYLCASSQPSGPHLREQYFGPGTRLTVT.